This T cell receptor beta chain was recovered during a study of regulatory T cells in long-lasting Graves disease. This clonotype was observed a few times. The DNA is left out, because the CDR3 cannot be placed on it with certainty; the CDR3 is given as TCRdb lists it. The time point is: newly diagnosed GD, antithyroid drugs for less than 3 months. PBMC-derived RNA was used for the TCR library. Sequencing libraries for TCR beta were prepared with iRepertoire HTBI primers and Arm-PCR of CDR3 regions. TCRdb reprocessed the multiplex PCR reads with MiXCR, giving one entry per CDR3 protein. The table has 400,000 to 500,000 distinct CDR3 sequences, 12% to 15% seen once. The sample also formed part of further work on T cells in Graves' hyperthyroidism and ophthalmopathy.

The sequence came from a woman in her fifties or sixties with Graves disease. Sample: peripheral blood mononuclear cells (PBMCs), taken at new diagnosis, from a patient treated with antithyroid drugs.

The CDR3 is CASSFAAGSIGYF. The chain carries TRBV27 and TRBJ2-4. 13 amino acids form the CDR3, both terminal residues included. From germline, CDR1 is MNHEY and CDR2 SMNVEV (reference sequence).